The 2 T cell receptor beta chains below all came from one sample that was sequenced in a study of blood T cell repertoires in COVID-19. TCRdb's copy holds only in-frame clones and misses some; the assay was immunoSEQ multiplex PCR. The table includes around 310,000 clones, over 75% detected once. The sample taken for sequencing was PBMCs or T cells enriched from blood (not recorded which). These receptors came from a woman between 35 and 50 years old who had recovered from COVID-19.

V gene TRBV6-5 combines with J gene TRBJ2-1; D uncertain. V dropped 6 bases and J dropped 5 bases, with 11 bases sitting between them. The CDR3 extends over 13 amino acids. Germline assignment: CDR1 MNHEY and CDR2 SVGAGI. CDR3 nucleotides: TGTGCCAGCAGCCCGAGACAACACAATGAGCAGTTCTTC. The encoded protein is CASSPRQHNEQFF.

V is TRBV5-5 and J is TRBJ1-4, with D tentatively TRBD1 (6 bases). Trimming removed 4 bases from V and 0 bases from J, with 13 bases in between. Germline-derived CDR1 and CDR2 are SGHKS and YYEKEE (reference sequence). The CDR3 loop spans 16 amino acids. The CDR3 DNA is TGTGCCAGCAGCGTAGGACAGTCAGCAACTAATGAAAAACTGTTTTTT. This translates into CASSVGQSATNEKLFF.